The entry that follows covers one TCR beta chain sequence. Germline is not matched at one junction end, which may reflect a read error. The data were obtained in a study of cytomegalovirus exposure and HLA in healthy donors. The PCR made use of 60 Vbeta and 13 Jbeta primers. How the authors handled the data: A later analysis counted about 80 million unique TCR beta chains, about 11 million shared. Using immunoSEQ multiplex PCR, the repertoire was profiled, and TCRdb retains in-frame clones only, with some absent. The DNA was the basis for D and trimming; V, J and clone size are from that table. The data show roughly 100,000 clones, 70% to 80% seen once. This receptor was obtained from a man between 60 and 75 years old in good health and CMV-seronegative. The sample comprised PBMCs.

The CDR3, as DNA: TGTGCCACCAGTAAAGCGGGGGACACAGATACGCAGTATTTT. Protein product: CATSKAGDTDTQYF. The chain is built from TRBV10-3 and TRBJ2-3, with 8 positions matching TRBD2. The CDR3 spans 14 residues. Per germline, CDR1 ENHRY and CDR2 SYGVKD.